This TCR beta chain was identified during a study of cytomegalovirus exposure and HLA in healthy donors. Overall study results and limits: Rare TCR sequences predominated, though certain public TCRs were found in many donors. Upon later analysis, HLA-associated TCR beta chains proved more clonally expanded than other, equally common chains.

Turning to this clone: Its matching antigen is unknown.

Donors sampled were nominally healthy, though unrecorded immune exposures were likely. The PCR employed 60 Vbeta primers together with 13 Jbeta primers. Profiled with immunoSEQ multiplex PCR; TCRdb holds only in-frame clones, not every one. This table holds 90,000 to 150,000 clones, over 6.5% found once. Looked up from germline, CDR1 is MGHDK and CDR2 is SYGVNS. V shed 4 bases and J 5 bases; nucleotides not matched to a gene: 5. The length of the CDR3 is 15 residues. This sequence joins TRBV25-1 and TRBJ1-1; 12 nucleotides line up with TRBD1. The TCR comes from a woman between 40 and 50 years old in good health and CMV-seropositive. Sequencing used PBMCs. CDR3 sequence reads: CASSGRDRGRTEAFF. The CDR3, as DNA: TGTGCCAGCAGTGGCCGGGACAGGGGGCGAACTGAAGCTTTCTTT.